This entry lists 24 T cell receptor beta chains sequenced from one sample in a study of blood T cell repertoires in COVID-19. Profiling relied on immunoSEQ multiplex PCR, and the TCRdb table lists in-frame clones only, not all of them. In the table there are about 210,000 clones, around 80% of which are singletons. Sequenced material: peripheral blood. All receptors derive from a man in his fifties with active or convalescent COVID-19.

The chain recombines TRBV7-2 with TRBJ2-5; D perhaps matches TRBD2 (6 bases). The CDR3 is 14 residues long. Germline lookup yields CDR1 SGHTA and CDR2 FQGNSA. V dropped 7 bases and J dropped 5 bases, with 17 bases sitting between them. The CDR3 reads CASTPEAGWETQYF. The CDR3 DNA is TGTGCCAGCACCCCGGAGGCGGGGTGGGAGACCCAGTACTTC.

The rearrangement links TRBV6-5 to TRBJ1-1; perhaps TRBD1 as D (5 bases). Germline CDR1 is MNHEY and CDR2 is SVGAGI. Trimming pared 7 bases from V and 11 bases from J, leaving 20 bases between. CDR3 length: 13 residues. The CDR3 is CASILMQGLGAFF. In DNA, the CDR3 is TGTGCCAGCATTCTCATGCAGGGTCTAGGGGCTTTCTTT.

The chain has TRBV2 and TRBJ1-5; possible D gene TRBD1, 6 bases. The V end was cut by 7 bases, the J end by 4 bases, with 17 bases between. The CDR3 spans 15 residues. The germline V gene has CDR1 SNHLY and CDR2 FYNNEI. Here the CDR3 DNA reads TGTGCCAGCATGTCGGGACAAGGCTTTAATCAGCCCCAGCATTTT. It specifies CASMSGQGFNQPQHF.

This rearrangement joins TRBV18 to TRBJ2-7, with a weak D call TRBD2 (5 bases). Per the germline V gene, CDR1 is KGHSH and CDR2 is LQKENI. With 3 bases removed from V and 2 bases from J, the gap between germline ends came to 11 bases. The CDR3 is made up of 14 amino acids. CDR3 region: CASSPDSGTYEQYV. The CDR3 bases are TGTGCCAGCTCACCGGACTCGGGAACCTACGAGCAGTACGTC.

V is TRBV6-1 and J is TRBJ2-7, with a possible D match to TRBD1 (6 bases). Trimming removed 4 bases at V and 6 bases at J, with 22 bases between. This CDR3 is 16 amino acids long. Germline CDR1 is MNHNS and CDR2 is SASEGT. This CDR3 is CASSVAATGLFGEQYV. As DNA, the CDR3 is TGTGCCAGCAGTGTAGCCGCGACAGGTCTCTTTGGCGAGCAGTACGTC.

This clone was detected a few times. The chain joins TRBV4-3 to TRBJ1-1; possibly TRBD1 for D (5 bases). With 1 base removed from V and 1 base from J, the gap between germline ends came to 10 bases. CDR1 and CDR2 (germline): LGHNA, YSLEER. CDR3 length equals 15 residues. DNA for the CDR3: TGCGCCAGCAGCCAAGGGAGGGGAAGGAACACTGAAGCTTTCTTT. Amino acid sequence: CASSQGRGRNTEAFF.

The chain carries TRBV11-2 and TRBJ2-1; 7 nucleotides agree with TRBD2. Germline values: CDR1 SGHAT, CDR2 FQNNGV. This CDR3 region has 14 residues. V lost 5 bases to trimming and J lost 9 bases; unmatched junction nucleotides: 10. CDR3 coding DNA: TGTGCCAGCAGCCTCCGACGGGGAGGGGCTGAGCAGTTCTTC. It is translated as CASSLRRGGAEQFF. Supplemented by reference TRBV11-2 and TRBJ2-1, the full variable domain reads EAGVAQSPRYKIIEKRQSVAFWCNPISGHATLYWYQQILGQGPKLLIQFQNNGVVDDSQLPKDRFSAERLKGVDSTLKIQPAKLEDSAVYLCASSLRRGGAEQFFGPGTRLTVL.

The rearrangement links TRBV28 to TRBJ2-7, with 14 bases lining up with TRBD2. The CDR3 covers 15 residues. Germline CDR1 is MDHEN and CDR2 is SYDVKM. V shed 6 bases and J 3 bases; nucleotides not matched to a gene: 4. The chain's CDR3 is CASRQGLAGGYEQYV. CDR3 in DNA: TGTGCCAGCAGACAAGGACTAGCGGGGGGCTACGAGCAGTACGTC.

CDR3 bases: TGTGCCAGTAGTACCCCGGGACTAGCGGGCAATGAGCAGTTCTTC. Translated, it gives CASSTPGLAGNEQFF. V is TRBV19 and J is TRBJ2-1; 12 bases line up with TRBD2. From germline, CDR1 is LNHDA and CDR2 SQIVND (reference sequence). Trimming at V came to 4 bases and at J to 6 bases, leaving 4 bases not matched to a gene. The CDR3 contains 15 residues.

This clone was seen a few times. The V and J genes are TRBV2 and TRBJ2-6; D gene ambiguous. The CDR3 spans 15 residues. Germline assignment: CDR1 SNHLY and CDR2 FYNNEI. The ends were cut back, 5 bases at V and 2 bases at J, with 10 bases in the middle. CDR3 sequence (DNA): TGTGCCAGCAGTTACCTCTCTACTGGGGCCAACGTCCTGACTTTC. Translation: CASSYLSTGANVLTF.

J is TRBJ2-5 and V is TRBV24-1; 8 bases are shared with TRBD1. From germline, CDR1 is KGHDR and CDR2 SFDVKD. J was trimmed by 2 bases and V by 4 bases; bases with no gene match: 11. The CDR3 runs 17 residues. CDR3 protein: CATSDPTGARLQETQYF. The CDR3 DNA follows: TGTGCCACCAGTGACCCGACAGGGGCCCGCCTACAAGAGACCCAGTACTTC.

The V and J genes are TRBV12-3 or TRBV12-4 and TRBJ1-2; no definite D call. Trimming cost V 5 bases and J 8 bases, with 12 bases left between them. The CDR3 is 12 amino acids. The CDR3 spells CASSLTGRGYTF. CDR3 sequence (DNA): TGTGCCAGCAGTCTGACTGGTCGCGGCTACACCTTC.

V usage is TRBV7-2 and J usage is TRBJ1-5, with 8 bases matching TRBD1. From germline, CDR1 is SGHTA and CDR2 FQGNSA. The CDR3 covers 15 residues. J lost 2 bases, V lost 2 bases, and 2 bases had no gene match. The CDR3 DNA reads as TGTGCCAGCAGCTTAACACAGGGGGGCAATCAGCCCCAGCATTTT. Translation: CASSLTQGGNQPQHF.

The chain combines TRBV4-1 with TRBJ2-6; D possibly corresponds to TRBD2 (6 bases). The CDR3 extends over 21 amino acids. Germline V CDR1 and CDR2: MGHRA, YSYEKL. V lost 0 bases and J 1 base, leaving 22 bases between the germline ends. The CDR3 here is CASSQDPVGGSRLSGANVLTF. The CDR3, as DNA: TGCGCCAGCAGCCAAGATCCAGTTGGGGGGTCCCGTTTATCTGGGGCCAACGTCCTGACTTTC.

The chain employs TRBV7-3 and TRBJ1-1; tentatively, D is TRBD1 (6 bases). The CDR3 spans 14 residues. The germline V and J ends were trimmed by 2 bases and 5 bases, with 12 bases remaining between them. Germline V gene lookup returns CDR1 SGHTA and CDR2 FQGTGA. The CDR3 region has the DNA TGTGCCAGCAGCTTAGGGGGCGGGAGGACTGAAGCTTTCTTT. Translation gives CASSLGGGRTEAFF.

The chain couples TRBV5-4 to TRBJ1-2; 8 nucleotides align to TRBD1. The CDR3 covers 13 residues. Trimming removed 4 bases from V and 8 bases from J; junction bases left unmatched: 7. Germline CDR1 and CDR2: SGHNT and YYREEE (reference sequence). The CDR3 bases are TGTGCCAGCAGCCAGGACAGGGATCGAGGCTACACCTTC. The encoded protein is CASSQDRDRGYTF.

The chain uses TRBV5-4 and TRBJ2-1; 11 positions match TRBD2. Germline V gene lookup returns CDR1 SGHNT and CDR2 YYREEE (reference sequence). The CDR3 sequence is 16 residues long. V shed 0 bases, J shed 5 bases, and the junction held 4 bases outside the gene matches. The CDR3: CASSLVRLAGNNEQFF. The DNA for the CDR3 is TGTGCCAGCAGCTTGGTGCGACTAGCGGGGAACAATGAGCAGTTCTTC.

The chain combines TRBV21-1 with TRBJ1-3; the table's D call TRBD1 went unverified against the DNA. TRBV21-1 is listed as a pseudogene. The CDR3 extends over 16 amino acids. The CDR3 loop reads CASSLSVRDRGNTIYF. In nucleotides, the CDR3 is TGTGCCAGCAGCTTATCCGTCCGGGACAGGGGCAACACCATATATTTT.

The CDR3 spells CASSLDGGSYEQYF. The DNA for the CDR3 is TGCGCCAGCAGCTTGGACGGCGGATCCTACGAGCAGTACTTC. The chain recombines TRBV5-1 with TRBJ2-7; D ambiguous. The CDR3 runs to 14 residues. Trimming pared 0 bases from V and 1 base from J, leaving 8 bases between. Germline loops: CDR1 SGHRS, CDR2 YFSETQ.

The CDR3 sequence is CASSRRGGETSTDTQYF. In DNA, the CDR3 is TGTGCCAGCAGTCGACGGGGTGGGGAGACTAGCACAGATACGCAGTATTTT. The V call is TRBV6-6, the J call TRBJ2-3; maybe TRBD2 (5 bases). This CDR3 has 17 residues. Trimming removed 5 bases from V and 0 bases from J, with 18 bases in between. Per the germline V gene, CDR1 is MNHNY and CDR2 is SVGAGI (reference sequence).

V usage is TRBV12-3 or TRBV12-4 and J usage is TRBJ1-5; no reliable D call. CDR3 size: 13 residues. With 4 bases removed from V and 5 bases from J, the gap between germline ends came to 9 bases. In nucleotides, the CDR3 is TGTGCCAGCAGTTATACAGCGGATCAGCCCCAGCATTTT. Translation: CASSYTADQPQHF.

V and J are TRBV5-1 and TRBJ2-2; no reliable D call. Trimming stripped 5 bases from V and 0 bases from J, with 11 bases between. The CDR3 extends over 15 amino acids. The germline gives CDR1 SGHRS, CDR2 YFSETQ. The chain's CDR3 is CASRAPFANTGELFF. DNA of the CDR3: TGCGCCAGCAGGGCCCCCTTCGCGAACACCGGGGAGCTGTTTTTT.

The genes are TRBV7-9 and TRBJ2-3, with 8 bases matching TRBD2. The CDR3 loop spans 15 amino acids. J was trimmed by 5 bases and V by 5 bases; bases with no gene match: 9. CDR1 is SEHNR and CDR2 is FQNEAQ in the germline V gene (reference sequence). The CDR3 sequence: CASSPLGGGGDTQYF. In DNA form, the CDR3 reads TGTGCCAGCAGCCCTCTCGGGGGGGGCGGAGATACGCAGTATTTT.

The chain has TRBV7-8 and TRBJ2-5, with 8 bases identical to TRBD2. The CDR3 consists of 14 residues. The germline V gene encodes CDR1 SGHVS and CDR2 FQNEAQ. V lost 2 bases and J lost 5; bases outside the gene matches: 4. The CDR3, as DNA: TGTGCCAGCAGCTTATCTTCGGGAGGGGAGACCCAGTACTTC. Protein sequence: CASSLSSGGETQYF.